This T cell receptor beta chain was captured in a study of T cells in Graves' hyperthyroidism and ophthalmopathy. Amplification targeted TCR beta CDR3 regions from RNA transcripts. A first-round RT-PCR of the TCR CDR3 used the HTBI primer set. MiXCR was run by TCRdb on the multiplex PCR reads, yielding one entry per CDR3 protein. This table holds approximately 600,000 distinct CDR3 sequences, about 15% found once. Patients with uncontrolled infections, other autoimmune diseases, pregnancy or lactation were excluded. First hyperthyroidism diagnosis is when the blood sample was obtained, before any ophthalmopathy symptoms. The sample taken for sequencing was blood. The sequence was collected from a woman in her 30s with Graves' hyperthyroidism that later progressed to Graves' ophthalmopathy.

The CDR3 reads CASMAIGTNTGELFF. As DNA, the CDR3 is TGTGCCAGCATGGCGATAGGAACGAACACCGGGGAGCTGTTTTTT. V usage is TRBV6-2 or TRBV6-3 and J usage is TRBJ2-2; D is unresolved. V lost 7 bases and J 0 bases, leaving 12 bases between the germline ends. The germline V gene encodes CDR1 MNHEY and CDR2 SVGEGT. The CDR3 loop spans 15 amino acids.